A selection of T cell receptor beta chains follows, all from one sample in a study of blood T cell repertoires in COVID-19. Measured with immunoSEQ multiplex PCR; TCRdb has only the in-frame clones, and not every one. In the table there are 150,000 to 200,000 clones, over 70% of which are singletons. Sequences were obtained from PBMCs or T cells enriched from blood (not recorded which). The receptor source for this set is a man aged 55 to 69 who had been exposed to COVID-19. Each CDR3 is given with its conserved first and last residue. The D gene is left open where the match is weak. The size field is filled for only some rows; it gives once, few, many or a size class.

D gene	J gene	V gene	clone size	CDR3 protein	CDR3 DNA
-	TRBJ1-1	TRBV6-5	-	CASSPPAGGTEAFF	TGTGCCAGCAGTCCGCCGGCGGGAGGCACTGAAGCTTTCTTT
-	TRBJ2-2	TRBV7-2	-	CASRPGGRTTGELFF	TGTGCCAGCAGACCAGGAGGACGCACCACCGGGGAGCTGTTTTTT
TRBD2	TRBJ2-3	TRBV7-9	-	CASSLLAGVADTQYF	TGTGCCAGCAGCTTACTAGCGGGAGTGGCAGATACGCAGTATTTT
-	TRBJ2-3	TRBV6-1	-	CASSEAPGHMTADTQYF	TGTGCCAGCAGTGAAGCTCCGGGACATATGACCGCAGATACGCAGTATTTT
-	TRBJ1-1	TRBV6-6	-	CASSPGVGEAFF	TGTGCCAGCAGCCCAGGGGTTGGGGAAGCTTTCTTT
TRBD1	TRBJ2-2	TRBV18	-	CASSPDRVTGELFF	TGTGCCAGCTCACCGGACAGGGTAACCGGGGAGCTGTTTTTT
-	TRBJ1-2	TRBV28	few	CASTVQGLDGYTF	TGTGCCAGCACAGTACAGGGTTTGGATGGCTACACCTTC
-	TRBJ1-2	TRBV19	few	CASSRLIQGGYTF	TGTGCCAGTAGCCGCCTAATCCAGGGGGGCTACACCTTC
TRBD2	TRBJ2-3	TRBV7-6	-	CASSLGSASGGTDTQYF	TGTGCCAGCAGCTTAGGGTCGGCTAGCGGTGGCACAGATACGCAGTATTTT
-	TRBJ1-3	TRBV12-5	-	CASGSAGSSGNTIYF	TGTGCTAGTGGTTCCGCGGGGAGCTCTGGAAACACCATATATTTT
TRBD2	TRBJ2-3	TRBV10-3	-	CATAGGGYTQYF	TGTGCCACAGCCGGGGGGGGATATACGCAGTATTTT
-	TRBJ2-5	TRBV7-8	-	CASSLDQGAQYF	TGTGCCAGCAGCCTCGACCAAGGGGCCCAGTACTTC
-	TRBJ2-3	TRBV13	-	CASSAPRGIASTDTQYF	TGTGCCAGCAGCGCCCCCCGTGGCATCGCTAGCACAGATACGCAGTATTTT
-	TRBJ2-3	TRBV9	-	CASSAAGASTDTQYF	TGTGCCAGCAGCGCAGCGGGCGCTAGCACAGATACGCAGTATTTT
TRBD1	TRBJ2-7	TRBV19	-	CASRSGQGTYEQYF	TGTGCCAGTAGGAGCGGACAGGGAACCTACGAGCAGTACTTC
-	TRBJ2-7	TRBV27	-	CASSFGDRGEQYF	TGTGCCAGCAGTTTTGGGGATCGGGGCGAGCAGTACTTC
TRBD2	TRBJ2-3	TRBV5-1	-	CASSSGLAVSTDTQYF	TGCGCCAGCAGCTCAGGACTAGCGGTTAGCACAGATACGCAGTATTTT
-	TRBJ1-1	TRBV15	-	CATSKASGATEAFF	TGTGCCACCAGCAAGGCGTCAGGGGCCACTGAAGCTTTCTTT
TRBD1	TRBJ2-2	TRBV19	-	CASSFRTGGNTGELFF	TGTGCCAGTAGTTTCCGGACAGGGGGGAACACCGGGGAGCTGTTTTTT
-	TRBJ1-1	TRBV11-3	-	CASSLEGGEAFF	TGTGCCAGCAGCTTAGAGGGGGGTGAAGCTTTCTTT
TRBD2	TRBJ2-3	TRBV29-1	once	CSVAGGFTDTQYF	TGCAGCGTGGCGGGGGGATTCACAGATACGCAGTATTTT
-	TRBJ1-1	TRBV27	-	CASTSSSGVSAFF	TGTGCCAGTACCTCGAGCTCGGGAGTATCAGCTTTCTTT
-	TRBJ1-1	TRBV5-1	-	CASSLGREAFF	TGCGCCAGCAGCTTGGGGCGGGAAGCTTTCTTT
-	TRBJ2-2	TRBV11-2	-	CASSLDRGASVLSGELFF	TGTGCCAGCAGCTTAGATCGGGGGGCTAGCGTCTTGTCCGGGGAGCTGTTTTTT
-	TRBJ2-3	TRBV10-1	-	CAIQRAEGDTQYF	TGCGCCATCCAGAGGGCGGAGGGGGATACGCAGTATTTT
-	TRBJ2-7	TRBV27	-	CASSLRTPGAYEQYF	TGTGCCAGCAGTTTAAGAACCCCAGGCGCCTACGAGCAGTACTTC
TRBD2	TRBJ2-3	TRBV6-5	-	CASGIAGGTDTQYF	TGTGCCAGCGGAATAGCGGGGGGCACAGATACGCAGTATTTT
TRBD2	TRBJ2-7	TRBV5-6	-	CASSLVGTSGSYEQYF	TGTGCCAGCAGCTTGGTGGGGACTAGCGGCTCCTACGAGCAGTACTTC
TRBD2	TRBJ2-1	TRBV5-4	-	CASSLGGGNEREQFF	TGTGCCAGCAGCTTGGGGGGGGGTAATGAGAGGGAGCAGTTCTTC
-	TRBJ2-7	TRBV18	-	CASSPEARGLGEQYF	TGTGCCAGCTCACCCGAGGCTAGGGGATTGGGGGAGCAGTACTTC
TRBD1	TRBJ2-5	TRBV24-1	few	CATSGPGGETQYF	TGTGCCACCAGTGGGCCAGGGGGAGAGACCCAGTACTTC
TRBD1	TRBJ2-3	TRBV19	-	CASSMATGGIADTQYF	TGTGCCAGTAGTATGGCGACAGGGGGTATCGCAGATACGCAGTATTTT
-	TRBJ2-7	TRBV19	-	CASSIRGQGLYEQYF	TGTGCCAGTAGTATTCGAGGCCAGGGTTTGTACGAGCAGTACTTC
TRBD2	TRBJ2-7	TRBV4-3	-	CASSRVAGGAYEQYF	TGCGCCAGCAGCCGGGTAGCGGGAGGCGCCTACGAGCAGTACTTC
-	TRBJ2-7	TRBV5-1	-	CASSLAGINAYEQYF	TGCGCCAGCAGCTTGGCAGGAATTAATGCCTACGAGCAGTACTTC